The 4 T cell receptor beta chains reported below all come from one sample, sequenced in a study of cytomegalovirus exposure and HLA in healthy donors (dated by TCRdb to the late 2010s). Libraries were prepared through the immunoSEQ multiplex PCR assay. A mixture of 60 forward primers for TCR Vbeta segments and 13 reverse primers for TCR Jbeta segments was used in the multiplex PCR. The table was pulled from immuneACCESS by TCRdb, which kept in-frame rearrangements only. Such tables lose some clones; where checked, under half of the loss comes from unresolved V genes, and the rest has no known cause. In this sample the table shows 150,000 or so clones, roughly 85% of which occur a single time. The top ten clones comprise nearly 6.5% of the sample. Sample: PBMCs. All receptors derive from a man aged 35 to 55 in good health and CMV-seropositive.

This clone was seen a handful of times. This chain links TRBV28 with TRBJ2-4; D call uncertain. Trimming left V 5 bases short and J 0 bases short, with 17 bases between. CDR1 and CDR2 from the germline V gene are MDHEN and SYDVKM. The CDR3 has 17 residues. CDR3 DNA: TGTGCCAGCAGTGACCTAAAGCAGGTCCTAGCCAAAAACATTCAGTACTTC. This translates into CASSDLKQVLAKNIQYF.

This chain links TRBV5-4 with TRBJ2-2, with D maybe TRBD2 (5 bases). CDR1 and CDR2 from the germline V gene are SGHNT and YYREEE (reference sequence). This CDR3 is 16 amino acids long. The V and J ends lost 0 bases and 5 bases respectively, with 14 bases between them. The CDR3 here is CASSLERAAFTGELFF. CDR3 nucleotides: TGTGCCAGCAGCTTGGAGAGGGCCGCCTTTACCGGGGAGCTGTTTTTT.

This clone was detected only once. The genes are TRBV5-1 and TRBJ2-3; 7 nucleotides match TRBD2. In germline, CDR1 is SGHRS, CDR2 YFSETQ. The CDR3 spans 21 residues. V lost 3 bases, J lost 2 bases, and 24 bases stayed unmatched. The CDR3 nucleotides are TGCGCCAGCAGCTGGGGAGGGGTCGTTTTACTTTCCCGAGCATCCACAGATACGCAGTATTTT. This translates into CASSWGGVVLLSRASTDTQYF.

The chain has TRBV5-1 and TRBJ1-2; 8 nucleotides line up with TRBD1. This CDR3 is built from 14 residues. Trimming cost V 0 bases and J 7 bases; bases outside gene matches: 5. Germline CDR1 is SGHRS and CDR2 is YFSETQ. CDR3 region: CASSLGQGLSGYTF. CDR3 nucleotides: TGCGCCAGCAGCTTGGGACAGGGGTTAAGTGGCTACACCTTC.